This T cell receptor (beta chain) was obtained from a study of cytomegalovirus exposure and HLA in healthy donors. Study information: Counted in an early data release were tens of millions of unique TCRs from HLA-typed donors. The study, taken as a whole, reports: Despite most TCR sequences being rare, some public TCRs occurred in many donors. Per a later analysis, 15,000 to 20,000 TCR beta sequences showed association with HLA alleles at 0.05 false discovery rate. TRBV6-2, TRBV6-3 and other indistinguishable V segments were excluded.

PCR amplification relied on 60 Vbeta primers (plus 13 Jbeta primers). Produced via immunoSEQ multiplex PCR; TCRdb's table is partial and in-frame only. This table holds roughly 53,000 clones. With regard to this clone: Its antigen is unidentified.

J lost 4 bases, V lost 6 bases, and 8 bases had no gene match. Germline CDR1 MNHNS, CDR2 SASEGT. This CDR3 is 14 amino acids long. This clonotype originated in a female donor in good health and CMV-seronegative. The J gene is TRBJ1-1, the V gene TRBV6-1, with TRBD1 identical over 7 bases. Sequenced: PBMCs. CDR3 residues: CASSDRVGTTEAFF. CDR3 nucleotides: TGTGCCAGCAGCGACAGGGTTGGGACCACTGAAGCTTTCTTT.